Each of the 15 T cell receptor beta chains below was sequenced from the same sample in a study of post-analysis software for immune sequencing data. Study-level findings and limits: TRBV5-6, TRBV5-1 and TRBV20-1 belonged to a set of about five TRBV segments that were more frequent in patients than controls.

Antigens for these TCRs are unknown. The TCR beta cDNA libraries contained unique molecular identifiers. Using its own MiXCR run on the PCR reads, TCRdb lists one record per CDR3 protein. The repertoire holds roughly 700,000 distinct CDR3 sequences, with 25% to 30% as singletons. The sequenced sample was blood. The origin of the receptors is a girl aged 5-17 years with multiple sclerosis.

This clonotype came up a few times. V is TRBV6-6 and J is TRBJ1-2, with D tentatively TRBD1 (6 bases). Trimming stripped 8 bases from V and 7 bases from J, with 14 bases between. CDR1 and CDR2 from the germline V gene are MNHNY and SVGAGI (reference sequence). CDR3 length: 12 amino acids. CDR3 bases: TGTGCCAGCTACGGGGGCGTTGGTGGCTACACCTTC. Translation: CASYGGVGGYTF.

This clonotype was seen only a few times. This chain uses TRBV12-3 or TRBV12-4 with TRBJ2-5; 10 bases are shared with TRBD2. Trimming at V came to 5 bases and at J to 0 bases, leaving 6 bases not matched to a gene. There are 16 residues in the CDR3. CDR3 DNA sequence: TGTGCCAGCAGTCCCTCTAGCGGGGGCCACCAAGAGACCCAGTACTTC. The encoded protein is CASSPSSGGHQETQYF.

The chain joins TRBV25-1 to TRBJ1-2; D may be TRBD1 (5 bases). Germline lookup yields CDR1 MGHDK and CDR2 SYGVNS. V was trimmed by 6 bases and J by 8 bases, leaving 16 bases between them. CDR3 length: 13 amino acids. The CDR3 spells CASSLLGGSGYTF. CDR3 sequence (DNA): TGTGCCAGCAGCCTCCTGGGGGGTAGCGGCTACACCTTC.

In nucleotides, the CDR3 is TGTGCCAGCACTCCACTCGGGGGGACCTTCACAGATACGCAGTATTTT. Translating it yields CASTPLGGTFTDTQYF. The V call is TRBV12-3 or TRBV12-4, the J call TRBJ2-3, with 7 bases matching TRBD2. Germline trimming cut 7 bases from V and 2 bases from J; bases unmatched to any gene: 12. The CDR3 has 16 amino acids.

With regard to this clonotype: Given a much more abundant clone one base away, this may be a read error. J is TRBJ2-5 and V is TRBV20-1; 7 nucleotides match TRBD2. The J call is doubtful: the DNA matches TRBJ2-1 better. Germline V gives CDR1 DFQATT, CDR2 SNEGSKA (reference sequence). The CDR3 runs to 15 residues. CDR3 sequence: CSAVSGRGIQETQFF. The CDR3 coding sequence is TGCAGTGCCGTCTCGGGGCGGGGGATCCAAGAGACCCAGTTCTTC.

J is TRBJ2-1 and V is TRBV7-9; 8 nucleotides agree with TRBD2. Germline V lookup: CDR1 SEHNR, CDR2 FQNEAQ (reference sequence). The CDR3 is 17 amino acids. V was clipped by 0 bases and J by 5 bases; unmatched bases: 9. The chain's CDR3 is CASSLATGGAKNNEQFF. DNA of the CDR3: TGTGCCAGCAGCTTAGCCACCGGGGGGGCCAAAAACAATGAGCAGTTCTTC.

This chain connects TRBV24-1 to TRBJ2-1; a possible D gene is TRBD1 (5 bases). The germline V gene encodes CDR1 KGHDR and CDR2 SFDVKD. Trimming removed 7 bases from V and 5 bases from J, with 11 bases in between. This CDR3 comprises 13 residues. Here the CDR3 reads CATSTQVNNEQFF. The CDR3 DNA follows: TGTGCCACCAGCACACAGGTAAACAATGAGCAGTTCTTC.

This clonotype was counted only a few times. The CDR3 nucleotides are TGCGCCAGCAGCCAAGAATCCGCAACTAATGAAAAACTGTTTTTT. Residues: CASSQESATNEKLFF. The rearrangement uses TRBV4-1 and TRBJ1-4; D uncertain. V was pared by 0 bases and J by 0 bases, with 5 bases between. This CDR3 spans 15 amino acids. Germline assignment: CDR1 MGHRA and CDR2 YSYEKL.

The rearrangement joins TRBV7-2 to TRBJ1-2; unclear D gene. The ends were cut back, 1 base at V and 8 bases at J, with 8 bases in the middle. Germline-derived CDR1 and CDR2 are SGHTA and FQGNSA. CDR3 length: 12 residues. The CDR3 region has the DNA TGTGCCAGCAGCTTAGACATCGTAGGCTACACCTTC. As protein: CASSLDIVGYTF.

The rearrangement links TRBV25-1 to TRBJ2-3; TRBD1 might be the D (5 bases). Per the germline V gene, CDR1 is MGHDK and CDR2 is SYGVNS. This CDR3 spans 14 amino acids. The germline V and J ends were trimmed by 1 base and 3 bases, with 8 bases remaining between them. The CDR3: CASSELGQTDTQYF. The CDR3 nucleotides are TGTGCCAGCAGTGAATTGGGGCAGACAGATACGCAGTATTTT.

This clonotype was recorded at least ten times. The chain recombines TRBV6-1 with TRBJ2-1; 8 bases line up with TRBD1. The V gene end was trimmed by 6 bases and the J gene end by 4 bases; junction bases not matched to a gene: 20. Germline loops: CDR1 MNHNS, CDR2 SASEGT. The CDR3 is made up of 19 amino acids. CDR3 coding DNA: TGTGCCAGCAGGAAACGGACAGGGTCGTCCCTCTTTAAATACAATGAGCAGTTCTTC. This translates into CASRKRTGSSLFKYNEQFF.

The CDR3 reads CSVEGHFRETQYF. Written as DNA, the CDR3 is TGCAGCGTTGAGGGTCATTTCCGAGAGACCCAGTACTTC. The chain carries TRBV29-1 and TRBJ2-5; D is unclear. The CDR3 spans 13 residues. The germline CDR1 and CDR2 sequences are SQVTM and ANQGSEA. The germline V and J ends were trimmed by 3 bases and 4 bases, with 12 bases remaining between them.

The chain combines TRBV12-3 or TRBV12-4 with TRBJ2-5; D is undetermined. This CDR3 has 17 amino acids. V was clipped by 3 bases and J by 0 bases, with 17 bases between them. The CDR3 coding sequence is TGTGCCAGCAGTTTTTCTTCAGTCGACCGACACCAAGAGACCCAGTACTTC. Translation gives CASSFSSVDRHQETQYF.

This clonotype occurred a few times. The chain's CDR3 is CASTGLAGGYNEQFF. As DNA, the CDR3 is TGTGCCAGCACGGGACTAGCGGGGGGCTACAATGAGCAGTTCTTC. V and J are TRBV3-1 and TRBJ2-1, with TRBD2 identical over 15 bases. CDR3 length: 15 residues. Trimming took 7 bases from V and 3 from J; bases not matched to a gene: 1. The germline gives CDR1 LGHDT, CDR2 YNNKEL (reference sequence).

A word on this clonotype: One end of the junction is discordant with germline, which a read error may explain. This chain connects TRBV12-3 or TRBV12-4 to TRBJ1-5; D is ambiguous. The CDR3 is 12 amino acids. The CDR3 here is CAGSYYYQPQHF. The CDR3 nucleotides read TGTGCCGGCAGTTACTACTATCAGCCCCAGCATTTT.